This T cell receptor (beta chain) was obtained from a study of technical replicates of blood from a handful of donors. Some clones are missing from TCRdb's copy, which holds only in-frame ones; the method was immunoSEQ multiplex PCR. Among nearly 80,000 clones listed, 85% to 95% were seen once. The CDR3 length is 15 residues. Germline V gene lookup returns CDR1 SGHDN and CDR2 FVKESK. V lost 4 bases and J 5 bases, leaving 17 bases between the germline ends. This clonotype was sampled from a human donor in good health. The chain couples TRBV14 to TRBJ1-1, with D possibly being TRBD1 (6 bases). The sequencing input was T cells isolated from PBMCs. The CDR3 DNA reads as TGTGCCAGCAGCCCCTACTCGACAGGTCCTACTGAAGCTTTCTTT. It translates to CASSPYSTGPTEAFF.